Shown below are 15 T cell receptor beta chains from a single sample sequenced in a study of persistence of HIV-infected CD4 T cells (dated by TCRdb to about 2020). What the treatment or condition label conveys for this sample: suppressive antiretroviral therapy. Cells were stimulated with anti-CD3/anti-CD28 magnetic beads as a nonspecific positive control representing the CD4+ T cell repertoire. Sorting of responding CD4+ T cells was based on upregulation of both CD40 ligand and CD69. TCRbeta repertoires were sequenced from genomic DNA with the immunoSEQ hsTCRB assay version 4 in survey mode. TCRdb provides this immuneACCESS table in a form limited to in-frame rearrangements. Some clones are lacking; in checked studies, under half of them reflect an unresolved V gene, and why the rest are absent is not known. The sample contains about 43,000 clones, around 90% of them found a single time. 1% of the sample is taken by the ten largest.

These TCRs are of unknown antigen specificity. Sample: CD4+ T cells sorted from PBMCs after roughly 18-hour stimulation, taken from a patient who received antiretroviral therapy. The cell subset or site tag for this specimen amounts to: CD40L+CD69+ CD4 T cells responding to anti-CD3/anti-CD28 beads, representing the overall repertoire. The receptors stem from an adult man with HIV who was CMV-seropositive.

J is TRBJ2-7 and V is TRBV5-5; 11 bases align to TRBD2. Looked up from germline, CDR1 is SGHKS and CDR2 is YYEKEE (reference sequence). There are 15 residues in the CDR3. The junction had 6 bases not matched to a gene; V was cut back by 5 bases and J by 2 bases. The CDR3 reads CASRHRTSGPYEQYF. The CDR3 DNA reads as TGTGCCAGCAGGCATAGGACTAGCGGGCCCTACGAGCAGTACTTC.

This sequence joins TRBV19 and TRBJ2-7, with 10 positions matching TRBD1. CDR1 and CDR2 (germline): LNHDA, SQIVND (reference sequence). CDR3 length: 15 residues. The J segment lost 3 bases and the V segment lost 10 bases, leaving 12 bases of the junction unmatched. The CDR3: CATARQGAPLYEQYF. CDR3 DNA: TGTGCCACCGCCAGACAGGGGGCCCCTCTCTACGAGCAGTACTTC.

V gene TRBV4-2 combines with J gene TRBJ2-7; 7 nucleotides align to TRBD1. From germline, CDR1 is LGHNA and CDR2 YNFKEQ. The V segment lost 2 bases and the J segment 7 bases; nucleotides outside the gene matches: 11. The CDR3 is 15 amino acids. CDR3 loop: CASSQKQGFSGEQYF. The CDR3 DNA follows: TGTGCCAGCAGCCAAAAACAGGGGTTCTCGGGGGAGCAGTACTTC.

The chain has TRBV7-6 and TRBJ2-6, with unresolved D. This CDR3 has 15 residues. The V and J ends lost 5 bases and 1 base respectively, with 9 bases between them. Germline V lookup: CDR1 SGHVS, CDR2 FNYEAQ. CDR3 DNA: TGTGCCAGCAGCCCTCAGGCTTCTGGGGCCAACGTCCTGACTTTC. It specifies CASSPQASGANVLTF.

The genes are TRBV2 and TRBJ1-5; D perhaps matches TRBD1 (6 bases). This CDR3 region has 15 residues. The V end was cut by 6 bases, the J end by 0 bases, with 12 bases between. Germline V gene sequence: CDR1 SNHLY, CDR2 FYNNEI. CDR3: CASRVTGYSNQPQHF. CDR3 coding DNA: TGTGCCAGCAGGGTAACAGGGTATAGCAATCAGCCCCAGCATTTT. The variable domain in full, completed from reference TRBV2 and TRBJ1-5, reads EPEVTQTPSHQVTQMGQEVILRCVPISNHLYFYWYRQILGQKVEFLVSFYNNEISEKSEIFDDQFSVERPDGSNFTLKIRSTKLEDSAMYFCASRVTGYSNQPQHFGDGTRLSIL.

The DNA for the CDR3 is TGTGCCAGCATCCGACAGGGGGCAGGCTACGAGCAGTACTTC. Protein: CASIRQGAGYEQYF. The V call is TRBV6-5, the J call TRBJ2-7, with 10 bases aligning to TRBD1. Trimming at V came to 7 bases and at J to 3 bases, leaving 6 bases not matched to a gene. The germline V gene encodes CDR1 MNHEY and CDR2 SVGAGI. CDR3 length: 14 residues.

This rearrangement joins TRBV18 to TRBJ1-4; the D gene is possibly TRBD1 (5 bases). Germline V gene data show CDR1 as KGHSH and CDR2 as LQKENI. The CDR3 extends over 13 amino acids. Between the trimmed V and J ends, which lost 2 bases and 5 bases, there was a span of 6 bases. Here the CDR3 reads CASSPGANEKLFF. As DNA, the CDR3 is TGTGCCAGCTCACCAGGGGCAAATGAAAAACTGTTTTTT.

This clone was recorded once. CDR3: CASSLRGPGELFF. For the CDR3, the DNA is TGTGCCAGCAGCTTGCGGGGCCCCGGGGAGCTGTTTTTT. V gene TRBV5-4 combines with J gene TRBJ2-2; D is possibly TRBD1 or TRBD2 (5 bases each). CDR3 length equals 13 residues. V was pared by 1 base and J by 6 bases, with 7 bases between. Per the germline V gene, CDR1 is SGHNT and CDR2 is YYREEE (reference sequence).

Details on this clone: This sample also contains other DNA sequences that code for the same CDR3. DNA of the CDR3: TGTGCCAGTAGTATTACAGGGAGGACTGAAGCTTTCTTT. Its translation is CASSITGRTEAFF. The chain uses TRBV19 and TRBJ1-1; tentatively, D is TRBD1 (6 bases). There are 13 residues in the CDR3. The germline gives CDR1 LNHDA, CDR2 SQIVND (reference sequence). Trimming removed 3 bases from V and 5 bases from J, with 10 bases in between.

The chain links TRBV20-1 to TRBJ1-3, with 11 positions matching TRBD1. V shed 3 bases, J shed 6 bases, and the junction held 4 bases outside the gene matches. Per germline, CDR1 DFQATT and CDR2 SNEGSKA (reference sequence). The CDR3 covers 14 residues. DNA of the CDR3: TGCAGTGCTAGTGGACAGGGGGCAGTAAACACCATATATTTT. Translation: CSASGQGAVNTIYF.

This chain joins TRBV7-2 and TRBJ2-2; D may match TRBD1 or TRBD2 (5 bases each). Trimming stripped 5 bases from V and 6 bases from J, with 13 bases between. The CDR3 runs 14 residues. The germline CDR1 and CDR2 sequences are SGHTA and FQGNSA. The CDR3 protein is CASSLGPSAGELFF. The DNA for the CDR3 is TGTGCCAGCAGCCTGGGACCTAGTGCCGGGGAGCTGTTTTTT.

The chain has TRBV7-9 and TRBJ2-7; the D gene is possibly TRBD2 (6 bases). Trimming removed 2 bases from V and 5 bases from J, with 13 bases in between. CDR1 and CDR2 (germline): SEHNR, FQNEAQ (reference sequence). This CDR3 comprises 14 residues. The CDR3 sequence: CASSLSGGIDEQYF. In nucleotides, the CDR3 is TGTGCCAGCAGCTTAAGTGGGGGGATCGACGAGCAGTACTTC.

This clone was seen a single time. V is TRBV12-5 and J is TRBJ1-1, with D possibly matching TRBD1 (5 bases). Per germline, CDR1 LGHNT and CDR2 FRNRAP. V was clipped by 7 bases and J by 4 bases, with 13 bases between them. CDR3 length equals 13 residues. As DNA, the CDR3 is TGTGCTAGTGCGGGACCCGACAGCACTGAAGCTTTCTTT. It is translated as CASAGPDSTEAFF. Based on the CDR3 plus reference TRBV12-5 and TRBJ1-1, the full variable domain is DARVTQTPRHKVTEMGQEVTMRCQPILGHNTVFWYRQTMMQGLELLAYFRNRAPLDDSGMPKDRFSAEMPDATLATLKIQPSEPRDSAVYFCASAGPDSTEAFFGQGTRLTVV.

The chain has TRBV27 and TRBJ2-7; no definite D call. V was trimmed by 5 bases and J by 9 bases, leaving 23 bases between them. Germline CDR1 is MNHEY and CDR2 is SMNVEV (reference sequence). This CDR3 contains 15 residues. CDR3: CASSPSQSVGLGQYF. CDR3 sequence (DNA): TGTGCCAGCAGTCCCAGCCAGTCGGTGGGCCTCGGGCAGTACTTC.

V usage is TRBV7-9 and J usage is TRBJ1-4; the match to TRBD1 covers 8 bases. Trimming at V came to 1 base and at J to 5 bases, leaving 0 bases not matched to a gene. The length of the CDR3 is 14 residues. Germline assignment: CDR1 SEHNR and CDR2 FQNEAQ (reference sequence). CDR3 amino acids: CASSLGTGNEKLFF. DNA of the CDR3: TGTGCCAGCAGCTTAGGGACAGGGAATGAAAAACTGTTTTTT.